This T cell receptor beta chain was sequenced in a study of regulatory T cells in long-lasting Graves disease. iRepertoire HTBI primers and Arm-PCR of CDR3 regions built TCR beta libraries. One entry per CDR3 protein results from TCRdb running MiXCR on the multiplex PCR reads. The table includes fewer than 400,000 distinct CDR3 sequences, under 20% detected once. V dropped 3 bases and J dropped 6; count of bases not matched to a gene: 7. The CDR3 totals 13 residues. The germline V gene encodes CDR1 SQVTM and CDR2 ANQGSEA. In this sample, this clonotype turned up many times. Its target is not known. Study results and caveats: A limited number of samples was an acknowledged limitation. Persistent Graves' patients possessed reduced TCR diversity relative to recently diagnosed ones.

Regarding time point: newly diagnosed GD, antithyroid drugs for less than 3 months. The authors made the TCR library using RNA they extracted from PBMCs. The sequence derives from a female donor with Graves disease. The sample consisted of peripheral blood mononuclear cells (PBMCs), taken at new diagnosis, from a patient treated with antithyroid drugs. The V and J genes are TRBV29-1 and TRBJ2-7, with 8 positions matching TRBD1. This chain's CDR3 is CSVEETGDPEQYF. The CDR3 bases are TGCAGCGTTGAGGAGACAGGGGACCCCGAGCAGTACTTC.